The 30 T cell receptor beta chains below were found in one sample sequenced in a study of shared clonotypes between healthy human individuals. The repertoire was sequenced with immunoSEQ multiplex PCR; TCRdb's copy has only in-frame clones and lacks some. This sample has over a million clones, with over 95% found just once. Sequenced sample: naive CD4+ T cells sorted from blood. Documented subset: CD45RA+ positively selected. These receptors came from a man aged 25-45 years in good health.

This chain uses TRBV7-6 with TRBJ2-3; the D gene is possibly TRBD1 (6 bases). The ends were cut back, 1 base at V and 4 bases at J, with 15 bases in the middle. The CDR3 is 16 amino acids. CDR1 and CDR2 from the germline V gene are SGHVS and FNYEAQ. CDR3 region: CASSLVRGLGADTQYF. CDR3 in DNA: TGTGCCAGCAGCTTAGTCAGGGGCCTGGGCGCAGATACGCAGTATTTT.

This clone occurred once. Other DNA sequences of this sample code for an identical CDR3. J is TRBJ2-3 and V is TRBV7-9; TRBD1 or TRBD2 may be the D gene (5 bases each). Looked up from germline, CDR1 is SEHNR and CDR2 is FQNEAQ (reference sequence). V was pared by 0 bases and J by 1 base, with 5 bases between. The length of the CDR3 is 14 residues. The CDR3 sequence: CASSLAGGTDTQYF. CDR3 bases: TGTGCCAGCAGCTTAGCGGGGGGCACAGATACGCAGTATTTT.

In nucleotides, the CDR3 is TGCGCCAGCAGTGATGACAGGACTAACTACGAGCAGTACTTC. It translates to CASSDDRTNYEQYF. V usage is TRBV10-1 and J usage is TRBJ2-7; D may match TRBD1 or TRBD2 (6 bases each). With 3 bases removed from V and 3 bases from J, the gap between germline ends came to 12 bases. There are 14 residues in the CDR3. Per germline, CDR1 WNHNN and CDR2 SYGVQD (reference sequence).

This sequence joins TRBV5-5 and TRBJ1-2; D is undetermined. With 0 bases removed from V and 7 bases from J, the gap between germline ends came to 22 bases. The CDR3 covers 17 residues. CDR1 SGHKS and CDR2 YYEKEE come from the germline V gene (reference sequence). CDR3 DNA: TGTGCCAGCAGCTTGGTTCCCTCGGGGAGGGCAGCTCGTGGCTACACCTTC. Translated: CASSLVPSGRAARGYTF.

The chain has TRBV14 and TRBJ2-5; TRBD1 is a possible D gene (6 bases). The germline V gene has CDR1 SGHDN and CDR2 FVKESK. The CDR3 sequence is 14 residues long. The V end lost 1 base, the J end lost 5 bases, and 11 bases lay between the germline ends. The CDR3: CASSQGGGRETQYF. CDR3 bases: TGTGCCAGCAGCCAAGGAGGGGGTCGGGAGACCCAGTACTTC.

On this clone: The identical CDR3 is also encoded by other nucleotide sequences in the sample. V usage is TRBV19 and J usage is TRBJ1-1, with 9 bases lining up with TRBD1. Germline V gene sequence: CDR1 LNHDA, CDR2 SQIVND (reference sequence). V trimming: 5 bases; J trimming: 4 bases; junction bases outside the gene matches: 5. This CDR3 comprises 14 residues. For the CDR3, the DNA is TGTGCCAGTAGTCCTGGACAGGGGAGCACTGAAGCTTTCTTT. It translates to CASSPGQGSTEAFF.

This sequence joins TRBV28 and TRBJ1-1; D is perhaps TRBD1 (6 bases). Germline lookup yields CDR1 MDHEN and CDR2 SYDVKM. This CDR3 has 17 amino acids. V lost 5 bases to trimming and J lost 2 bases, with 21 bases between them. Written as DNA, the CDR3 is TGTGCCAGCAGTCACTCCCTTGGGGGACAACTAAACACTGAAGCTTTCTTT. Encoded protein: CASSHSLGGQLNTEAFF.

The rearrangement uses TRBV20-1 and TRBJ1-1; D call uncertain. The germline V gene has CDR1 DFQATT and CDR2 SNEGSKA (reference sequence). The CDR3 is 11 amino acids. V was trimmed by 3 bases and J by 13 bases, leaving 15 bases between them. CDR3 region: CSASEVGGSFF. The CDR3, as DNA: TGCAGTGCTAGTGAGGTAGGCGGTAGTTTCTTT.

In the case of this clone: The identical CDR3 is also encoded by other nucleotide sequences in the sample. V is TRBV5-1 and J is TRBJ2-3; D remains unclear. The CDR3 runs to 12 residues. In germline, CDR1 is SGHRS, CDR2 YFSETQ. Trimming stripped 0 bases from V and 5 bases from J, with 4 bases between. This CDR3 is CASSLAGDTQYF. DNA of the CDR3: TGCGCCAGCAGCTTGGCAGGAGATACGCAGTATTTT.

This chain uses TRBV5-1 with TRBJ2-1; D is undetermined. The CDR3 has 14 residues. The germline V gene encodes CDR1 SGHRS and CDR2 YFSETQ. Trimming stripped 5 bases from V and 5 bases from J, with 14 bases between. The CDR3 DNA reads as TGCGCCAGCAGAGTGTCTGGCAGAAACAATGAGCAGTTCTTC. It is translated as CASRVSGRNNEQFF.

This chain connects TRBV2 to TRBJ2-1, with 9 bases identical to TRBD2. Per germline, CDR1 SNHLY and CDR2 FYNNEI. This CDR3 is built from 17 residues. The V gene end was trimmed by 6 bases and the J gene end by 5 bases; junction bases not matched to a gene: 14. CDR3 nucleotide sequence: TGTGCCAGCAGCACGAGAGCTCTAGCGGGAATCGACAATGAGCAGTTCTTC. It encodes CASSTRALAGIDNEQFF.

The V and J genes are TRBV11-2 and TRBJ2-1; tentative D call: TRBD1 (5 bases). Germline CDR1 and CDR2: SGHAT and FQNNGV. V gave up 5 bases and J gave up 4 bases, with 15 bases separating them. The CDR3 has 15 amino acids. In DNA form, the CDR3 reads TGTGCCAGCAGCCTAGGGGCTGGAAAATACAATGAGCAGTTCTTC. Translation gives CASSLGAGKYNEQFF.

The chain recombines TRBV29-1 with TRBJ1-4, with D possibly TRBD1 on 6 matching bases. CDR3 size: 12 residues. The V gene's germline CDR1 is SQVTM and CDR2 ANQGSEA. V shed 5 bases and J shed 6 bases, with 10 bases lying between them. In DNA, the CDR3 is TGCAGCGTTTGGGGGGCCGATGAAAAACTGTTTTTT. Amino acids: CSVWGADEKLFF.

This clone was picked up one time. This chain joins TRBV5-4 and TRBJ2-3, with 11 nucleotides matching TRBD2. The V gene's germline CDR1 is SGHNT and CDR2 YYREEE (reference sequence). The V and J ends lost 1 base and 2 bases, in that order; junction bases with no gene match: 6. The CDR3 is made up of 17 amino acids. Written as DNA, the CDR3 is TGTGCCAGCAGCTTGAGGCTAGCGGGAGGAACCACAGATACGCAGTATTTT. Protein sequence: CASSLRLAGGTTDTQYF.

The chain is built from TRBV15 and TRBJ2-5; 10 nucleotides agree with TRBD2. J was trimmed by 1 base and V by 3 bases; bases with no gene match: 11. Germline V CDR1 and CDR2: LNHNV, YYDKDF (reference sequence). CDR3 size: 18 residues. CDR3 DNA sequence: TGTGCCACCAGCAGTATCGGTTGGGGACTAGCGCCCCAAGAGACCCAGTACTTC. This codes for CATSSIGWGLAPQETQYF.

This clone came up a few times. This chain links TRBV18 with TRBJ2-1; D might be TRBD2 (6 bases). Germline V gene lookup returns CDR1 KGHSH and CDR2 LQKENI. The CDR3 runs 15 residues. V lost 3 bases to trimming and J lost 4 bases, with 13 bases between them. CDR3 DNA sequence: TGTGCCAGCTCACCCATGGAGGGAGGATACAATGAGCAGTTCTTC. Translated: CASSPMEGGYNEQFF.

The rearrangement uses TRBV10-3 and TRBJ1-3, with D possibly TRBD1 on 6 matching bases. The CDR3 is 15 residues long. V dropped 8 bases and J dropped 3 bases, with 17 bases sitting between them. Germline values: CDR1 ENHRY, CDR2 SYGVKD. The CDR3 DNA is TGTGCCATCGCAACAGGGTCCTTCGGTGGAAACACCATATATTTT. Translating it yields CAIATGSFGGNTIYF.

This clone has only one observation. This chain connects TRBV18 to TRBJ2-3; 13 nucleotides agree with TRBD2. Germline values: CDR1 KGHSH, CDR2 LQKENI. Trimming took 3 bases from V and 4 from J; bases not matched to a gene: 7. The CDR3 sequence is 17 residues long. The CDR3: CASSPVGTSGISDTQYF. The CDR3 nucleotides read TGTGCCAGCTCACCCGTCGGGACTAGCGGGATCTCAGATACGCAGTATTTT.

The CDR3 sequence: CASESSVKNQPQHF. The CDR3, as DNA: TGCGCCAGCGAAAGCTCCGTTAAGAATCAGCCCCAGCATTTT. The J gene is TRBJ1-5, the V gene TRBV5-1; D is uncertain. Germline lookup yields CDR1 SGHRS and CDR2 YFSETQ. V lost 7 bases, J lost 4 bases, and 15 bases lay in between. The CDR3 runs 14 residues. The full variable domain, rest sourced from reference TRBV5-1 and TRBJ1-5, is KAGVTQTPRYLIKTRGQQVTLSCSPISGHRSVSWYQQTPGQGLQFLFEYFSETQRNKGNFPGRFSGRQFSNSRSEMNVSTLELGDSALYLCASESSVKNQPQHFGDGTRLSIL.

In regard to this clone: The junction does not match germline at one end; this may be a read error. V is TRBV2 and J is TRBJ1-2; D remains unclear. The CDR3 has 12 amino acids. From germline, CDR1 is SNHLY and CDR2 FYNNEI. The CDR3 is CASREGARGYTF. The DNA of the CDR3 is TGTGCCAGCAGAGAAGGAGCCCGGGGCTACACCTTC. Full variable domain (rest looked up from reference TRBV2 and TRBJ1-2): EPEVTQTPSHQVTQMGQEVILRCVPISNHLYFYWYRQILGQKVEFLVSFYNNEISEKSEIFDDQFSVERPDGSNFTLKIRSTKLEDSAMYFCASREGARGYTFGSGTRLTVV.

The chain joins TRBV4-1 to TRBJ2-3; D uncertain. The CDR3 is 13 amino acids. The germline V gene encodes CDR1 MGHRA and CDR2 YSYEKL. Trimming stripped 1 base from V and 4 bases from J, with 6 bases between. CDR3 sequence: CASSQVSPDTQYF. For the CDR3, the DNA is TGCGCCAGCAGCCAAGTTTCCCCAGATACGCAGTATTTT.

V and J are TRBV10-3 and TRBJ1-1, with 12 bases fitting TRBD1. In germline, CDR1 is ENHRY, CDR2 SYGVKD. The CDR3 totals 16 residues. V lost 6 bases to trimming and J lost 3 bases; unmatched junction nucleotides: 8. CDR3 bases: TGTGCCATCAGCGCCGGGACAGGGGGCGGTGACACTGAAGCTTTCTTT. Protein product: CAISAGTGGGDTEAFF.

The V call is TRBV13, the J call TRBJ2-7; 11 positions match TRBD2. The V gene end was trimmed by 5 bases and the J gene end by 2 bases; junction bases not matched to a gene: 14. Looked up from germline, CDR1 is PRHDT and CDR2 is FYEKMQ (reference sequence). There are 18 residues in the CDR3. The CDR3 spells CASSPDPLAGVGTYEQYF. DNA of the CDR3: TGTGCCAGCAGCCCGGATCCACTAGCGGGAGTCGGTACCTACGAGCAGTACTTC.

V is TRBV25-1 and J is TRBJ2-7, with 7 nucleotides matching TRBD1. With V trimmed by 6 bases and J by 4 bases, 6 bases remained unmatched. Germline values: CDR1 MGHDK, CDR2 SYGVNS. The CDR3 covers 13 residues. CDR3 sequence: CASRGQAIYEQYF. Written as DNA, the CDR3 is TGTGCCAGCAGAGGACAGGCGATATACGAGCAGTACTTC.

The CDR3 here is CASSQGGGYEKLFF. Here the CDR3 DNA reads TGTGCCAGCAGCCAAGGTGGGGGCTATGAAAAACTGTTTTTT. The chain is built from TRBV28 and TRBJ1-4; weak D call: TRBD1 (6 bases). V shed 6 bases and J shed 6 bases, with 14 bases lying between them. The CDR3 is 14 residues long. Germline loops: CDR1 MDHEN, CDR2 SYDVKM.

The chain couples TRBV7-3 to TRBJ2-7; 11 bases are a match to TRBD1. V was pared by 5 bases and J by 5 bases, with 5 bases of the junction left unmatched. Germline V gene sequence: CDR1 SGHTA, CDR2 FQGTGA. The CDR3 runs to 14 residues. The CDR3 here is CASSPDRGRNEQYF. CDR3 in DNA: TGTGCCAGCAGCCCGGACAGGGGGCGAAACGAGCAGTACTTC.

J is TRBJ2-1 and V is TRBV5-1, with TRBD2 matching 12 bases. V lost 2 bases and J lost 2; bases outside the gene matches: 8. Germline V lookup: CDR1 SGHRS, CDR2 YFSETQ. This CDR3 spans 18 amino acids. CDR3 nucleotide sequence: TGCGCCAGCAGCTTCGGGCTAGCGGGAGGGTTAACCTACAATGAGCAGTTCTTC. Encoded protein: CASSFGLAGGLTYNEQFF. Full variable domain (missing parts from reference TRBV5-1 and TRBJ2-1): KAGVTQTPRYLIKTRGQQVTLSCSPISGHRSVSWYQQTPGQGLQFLFEYFSETQRNKGNFPGRFSGRQFSNSRSEMNVSTLELGDSALYLCASSFGLAGGLTYNEQFFGPGTRLTVL.

This chain joins TRBV5-1 and TRBJ2-1; 8 bases map to TRBD1. V lost 0 bases and J lost 7; bases outside the gene matches: 6. The CDR3 runs to 15 residues. Germline V gene data show CDR1 as SGHRS and CDR2 as YFSETQ. CDR3 residues: CASSLDGRGRNEQFF. CDR3 sequence (DNA): TGCGCCAGCAGCTTGGACGGCAGGGGGCGGAATGAGCAGTTCTTC.

The CDR3, as DNA: TGTGCCAGCAGAACACAGGGAGGAGGGGCAGATACGCAGTATTTT. Its translation is CASRTQGGGADTQYF. V is TRBV7-3 and J is TRBJ2-3; either TRBD1 or TRBD2 may supply D (6 bases each). CDR1 SGHTA and CDR2 FQGTGA come from the germline V gene. The CDR3 is 15 amino acids. The germline V and J ends were trimmed by 6 bases and 4 bases, with 17 bases remaining between them.

The V gene is TRBV5-1, the J gene TRBJ2-3, with 7 nucleotides matching TRBD2. CDR1 and CDR2 from the germline V gene are SGHRS and YFSETQ. V shed 5 bases and J 5 bases; nucleotides not matched to a gene: 11. The CDR3 loop spans 15 amino acids. CDR3: CASRFSSGPGDTQYF. CDR3 DNA sequence: TGCGCCAGCAGGTTCTCTAGCGGACCCGGAGATACGCAGTATTTT.